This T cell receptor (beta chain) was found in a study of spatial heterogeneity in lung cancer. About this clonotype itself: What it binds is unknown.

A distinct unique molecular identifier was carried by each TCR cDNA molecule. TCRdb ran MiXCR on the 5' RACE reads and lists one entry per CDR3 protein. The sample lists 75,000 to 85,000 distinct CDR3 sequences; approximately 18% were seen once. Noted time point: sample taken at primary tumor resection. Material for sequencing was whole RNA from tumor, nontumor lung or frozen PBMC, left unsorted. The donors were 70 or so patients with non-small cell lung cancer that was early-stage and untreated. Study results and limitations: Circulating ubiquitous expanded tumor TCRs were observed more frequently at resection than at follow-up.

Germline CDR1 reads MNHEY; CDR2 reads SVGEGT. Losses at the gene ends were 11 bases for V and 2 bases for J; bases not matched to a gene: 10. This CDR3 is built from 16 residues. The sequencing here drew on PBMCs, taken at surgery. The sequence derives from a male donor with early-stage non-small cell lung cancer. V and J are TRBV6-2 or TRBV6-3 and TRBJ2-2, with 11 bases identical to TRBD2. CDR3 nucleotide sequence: TGTGCCCACGGCCTAGCGGGGGGCCCTAACACCGGGGAGCTGTTTTTT. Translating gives CAHGLAGGPNTGELFF.